The 3 T cell receptor beta chains below all came from one sample that was sequenced in a study of vaccination and CD4 T cells after COVID-19. Treatment here: roughly ten-day PBMC culture with coronavirus spike peptide pools or control peptides (ViraFEST assay). Sequenced with the Oncomine TCR Beta short-read assay was DNA taken from cultured CD4+ T cells. TCRdb ran MiXCR on the PCR reads and lists one entry per CDR3 protein. Of about 10,000 distinct CDR3 sequences in the sample, around 64% were seen once. The antigens these receptors bind are not known. Sequenced sample: CD4+ T cells from blood, cultured in vitro. The receptor source for this set is a human donor who had recovered from COVID-19.

This chain uses TRBV7-8 with TRBJ1-6; 7 nucleotides match TRBD1. The trim removed 7 bases at V and 10 bases at J, leaving 7 bases unmatched. Looked up from germline, CDR1 is SGHVS and CDR2 is FQNEAQ. This CDR3 has 13 amino acids. CDR3 residues: CASTIVQGSPLHF. The CDR3 bases are TGTGCCAGCACCATCGTACAGGGGTCACCCCTCCACTTT.

J is TRBJ1-2 and V is TRBV6-5; D is uncertain. Trimming removed 1 base at V and 8 bases at J, with 5 bases between. The CDR3 extends over 11 amino acids. Germline CDR1 is MNHEY and CDR2 is SVGAGI. DNA of the CDR3: TGTGCCAGCAGTTACTTGGGAGGCTACACCTTC. Protein sequence: CASSYLGGYTF.

The chain links TRBV28 to TRBJ1-6; 7 bases are a match to TRBD1. CDR3 length: 17 amino acids. The V gene end was trimmed by 6 bases and the J gene end by 0 bases; junction bases not matched to a gene: 8. CDR1 and CDR2 from the germline V gene are MDHEN and SYDVKM. The CDR3 loop is CASSRRDRGSYNSPLHF. In DNA, the CDR3 is TGTGCCAGCAGCCGCCGGGACAGAGGCTCCTATAATTCACCCCTCCACTTT.